This entry concerns a single T cell receptor beta chain. Its target is unknown. The read ends 3 residues before the CDR3 terminus; that terminus is restored from the germline J gene. The data belong to a study of T cells in women clearing cervical HPV infection. Study results and caveats: Controls had more TRBV6-7 (0.16%) than cases (about 0.11%).

Each participant carried one incident cervical HPV16 infection only. Assay: immunoSEQ multiplex PCR; the TCRdb copy retains only in-frame clones and omits some. This sample's table reports approximately 26,000 clones. Losses at the gene ends were 3 bases for V and 5 bases for J; bases not matched to a gene: 7. Looked up from germline, CDR1 is LNHDA and CDR2 is SQIVND (reference sequence). The CDR3 length is 15 residues. The gene calls are TRBV19 and TRBJ2-3; 8 bases match TRBD1. This TCR derives from a woman aged 18 to 75 with a cervical HPV16 infection that either progressed to CIN3+ or cleared (not recorded which). The sequencing sample was made of blood buffy coat. CDR3 sequence: CASSIRAGGKDTQYF. Partial CDR3 DNA: TGTGCCAGTAGTATTAGAGCAGGGGGCAAAGATACG. Complete variable domain (other parts from reference TRBV19 and TRBJ2-3): DGGITQSPKYLFRKEGQNVTLSCEQNLNHDAMYWYRQDPGQGLRLIYYSQIVNDFQKGDIAEGYSVSREKKESFPLTVTSAQKNPTAFYLCASSIRAGGKDTQYFGPGTRLTVL.